This TCR beta chain was recovered during a study of T cell changes during pregnancy in multiple sclerosis. CDR1 and CDR2 (germline): SGDLS, YYNGEE. J lost 6 bases, V lost 3 bases, and 2 bases had no gene match. The CDR3 is made up of 13 amino acids. Method: immunoSEQ multiplex PCR; TCRdb's copy keeps in-frame clones and lacks some. The data hold fewer than 45,000 clones, with more than 75% observed a single time. The sequenced sample was CD8+ T cells from peripheral blood mononuclear cells, obtained after pregnancy. The chain joins TRBV9 to TRBJ2-2, with 7 bases lining up with TRBD1. The source is a female donor in good health, enrolled as a control in a pregnancy study. CDR3 protein: CASSEGAPGELFF. CDR3 nucleotide sequence: TGTGCCAGCAGCGAGGGGGCGCCCGGGGAGCTGTTTTTT.